Following are 3 T cell receptor beta chains from one sample sequenced in a study of shared clonotypes between healthy human individuals. Positively selected for CCR7, the CD45RO-negative cells used as naive CD8 cells excluded terminally differentiated effector memory CD45RA+ cells. Sequencing used immunoSEQ multiplex PCR; TCRdb keeps in-frame clones, though not all of them. The sample lists approximately 2,200,000 clones, under 95% occurring once. The sample consisted of naive CD8+ T cells from PBMCs. Source of these receptors: a man aged 18 to 30 in good health. Some clones in this sample may be carry-over from other donors' samples.

The rearrangement links TRBV19 to TRBJ2-7, with TRBD2 matching 11 bases. The CDR3 covers 15 residues. V was clipped by 6 bases and J by 0 bases; unmatched bases: 4. Looked up from germline, CDR1 is LNHDA and CDR2 is SQIVND (reference sequence). In nucleotides, the CDR3 is TGTGCCAGTAGCTCTAGCGGGGGGAGCTCCTACGAGCAGTACTTC. This gives the protein CASSSSGGSSYEQYF.

This clone was recorded a few times. The CDR3 spells CASSFGGLHEKLFF. The CDR3 bases are TGTGCCAGCAGCTTTGGGGGTTTACATGAAAAACTGTTTTTT. The chain links TRBV7-9 to TRBJ1-4, with D possibly matching TRBD1 (5 bases). Per germline, CDR1 SEHNR and CDR2 FQNEAQ (reference sequence). Trimming cost V 3 bases and J 6 bases, with 11 bases left between them. This CDR3 spans 14 amino acids.

The chain carries TRBV7-9 and TRBJ2-5; 8 nucleotides agree with TRBD2. The CDR3 is 16 amino acids. J gave up 1 base and V 1 base, and 5 bases lay outside the gene matches. CDR1 and CDR2 (germline): SEHNR, FQNEAQ (reference sequence). DNA for the CDR3: TGTGCCAGCAGCTTAGTTTCGGCGGGAGGCCAAGAGACCCAGTACTTC. Its protein product is CASSLVSAGGQETQYF.